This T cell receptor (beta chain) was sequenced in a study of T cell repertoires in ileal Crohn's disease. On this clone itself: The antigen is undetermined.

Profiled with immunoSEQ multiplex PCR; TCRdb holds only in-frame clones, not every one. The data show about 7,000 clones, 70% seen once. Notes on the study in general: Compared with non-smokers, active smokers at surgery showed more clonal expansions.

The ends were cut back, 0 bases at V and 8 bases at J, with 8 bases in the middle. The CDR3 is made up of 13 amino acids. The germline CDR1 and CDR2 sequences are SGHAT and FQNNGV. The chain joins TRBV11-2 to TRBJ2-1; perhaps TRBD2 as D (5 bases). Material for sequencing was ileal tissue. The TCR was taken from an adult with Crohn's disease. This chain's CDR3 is CASSLDRGDEQFF. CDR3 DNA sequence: TGTGCCAGCAGCTTAGATCGGGGTGATGAGCAGTTCTTC.